The clone carrying this T cell receptor beta chain was counted at least ten times. The data belong to a study of early T cells in non-severe SARS-CoV-2 infection. Study background: Bulk RNA isolated from unsorted whole blood underwent sequencing; chains were not paired.

TCRdb reanalysed the 5' RACE reads using MiXCR and keeps one entry per CDR3 protein. This table has approximately 71,000 distinct CDR3 sequences, roughly 12% appearing once. This CDR3 contains 13 residues. The germline V gene encodes CDR1 SGHKS and CDR2 YYEKEE (reference sequence). The V segment lost 4 bases and the J segment 6 bases; nucleotides outside the gene matches: 5. The gene calls are TRBV5-5 and TRBJ1-2, with TRBD1 matching 8 bases. This receptor was obtained from an adult who was a healthcare worker with PCR-confirmed SARS-CoV-2 infection or an uninfected control (not recorded which). Sequencing used whole blood, obtained at baseline. As DNA, the CDR3 is TGTGCCAGCAGCCATCCACAGGGGGATGGCTACACCTTC. Translating gives CASSHPQGDGYTF.